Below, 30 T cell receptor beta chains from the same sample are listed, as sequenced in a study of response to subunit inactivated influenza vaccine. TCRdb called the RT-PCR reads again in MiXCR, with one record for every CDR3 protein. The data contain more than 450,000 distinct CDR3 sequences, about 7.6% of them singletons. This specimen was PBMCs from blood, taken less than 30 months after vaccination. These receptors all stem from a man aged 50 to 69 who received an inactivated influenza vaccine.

The CDR3 reads CASRATGGNTEAFF. CDR3 coding DNA: TGTGCCAGCAGGGCGACAGGGGGAAACACTGAAGCTTTCTTT. This chain connects TRBV2 to TRBJ1-1; 9 bases align to TRBD1. Germline V gene data show CDR1 as SNHLY and CDR2 as FYNNEI. The V and J ends lost 6 bases and 2 bases, in that order; junction bases with no gene match: 4. The CDR3 runs to 14 residues.

The CDR3: CASSKASGRKETQYF. CDR3 sequence (DNA): TGTGCCAGCAGCAAGGCTAGCGGGAGGAAAGAGACCCAGTACTTC. The gene calls are TRBV7-2 and TRBJ2-5, with 11 bases lining up with TRBD2. The CDR3 contains 15 residues. Germline V gives CDR1 SGHTA, CDR2 FQGNSA. After removal of 5 bases from V and 3 bases from J, the junction contained 5 bases not matched to a gene.

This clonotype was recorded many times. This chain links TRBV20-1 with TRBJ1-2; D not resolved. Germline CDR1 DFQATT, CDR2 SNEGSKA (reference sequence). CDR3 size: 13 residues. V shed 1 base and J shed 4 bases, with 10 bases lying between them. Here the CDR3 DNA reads TGCAGTGCTAGAGTCCCTGGGGTCTATGGCTACACCTTC. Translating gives CSARVPGVYGYTF.

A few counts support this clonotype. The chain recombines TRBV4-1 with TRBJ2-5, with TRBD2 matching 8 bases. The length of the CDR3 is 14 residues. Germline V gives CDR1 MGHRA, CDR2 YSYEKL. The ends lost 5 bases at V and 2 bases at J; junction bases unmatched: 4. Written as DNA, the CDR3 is TGCGCCAGCAGCAGAGTAGCGGGGCAAGAGACCCAGTACTTC. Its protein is CASSRVAGQETQYF.

CDR3: CASSHNIHTDTQYF. The DNA of the CDR3 is TGTGCCAGCAGTCATAATATCCACACAGATACGCAGTATTTT. The J gene is TRBJ2-3, the V gene TRBV12-3 or TRBV12-4; no definite D call. CDR3 length equals 14 residues. With 5 bases removed from V and 2 bases from J, the gap between germline ends came to 11 bases.

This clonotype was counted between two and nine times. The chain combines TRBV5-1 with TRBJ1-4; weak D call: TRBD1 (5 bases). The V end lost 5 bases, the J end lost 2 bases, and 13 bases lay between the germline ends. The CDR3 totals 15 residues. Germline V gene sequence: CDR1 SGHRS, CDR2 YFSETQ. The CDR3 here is CASSTGASTNEKLFF. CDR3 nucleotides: TGCGCCAGCAGTACAGGAGCCTCGACTAATGAAAAACTGTTTTTT. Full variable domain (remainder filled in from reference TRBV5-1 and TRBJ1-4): KAGVTQTPRYLIKTRGQQVTLSCSPISGHRSVSWYQQTPGQGLQFLFEYFSETQRNKGNFPGRFSGRQFSNSRSEMNVSTLELGDSALYLCASSTGASTNEKLFFGSGTQLSVL.

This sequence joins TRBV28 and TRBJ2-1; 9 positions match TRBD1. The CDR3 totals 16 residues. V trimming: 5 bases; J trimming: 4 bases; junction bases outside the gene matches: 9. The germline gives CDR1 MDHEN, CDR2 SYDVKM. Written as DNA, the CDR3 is TGTGCCAGCAGTCAAACAGGGGGCGCTTCTTACAATGAGCAGTTCTTC. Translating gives CASSQTGGASYNEQFF.

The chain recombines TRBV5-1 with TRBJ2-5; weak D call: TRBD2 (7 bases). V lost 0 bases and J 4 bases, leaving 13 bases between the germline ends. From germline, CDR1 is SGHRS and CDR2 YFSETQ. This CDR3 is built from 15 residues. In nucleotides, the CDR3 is TGCGCCAGCAGCTTGGAACGGGGGGCGGGAGAGACCCAGTACTTC. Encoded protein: CASSLERGAGETQYF.

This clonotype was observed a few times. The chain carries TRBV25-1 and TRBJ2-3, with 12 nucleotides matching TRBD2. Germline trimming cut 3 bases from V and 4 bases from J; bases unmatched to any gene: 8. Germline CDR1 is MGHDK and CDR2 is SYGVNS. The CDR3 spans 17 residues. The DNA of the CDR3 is TGTGCCAGCAGTGATCATCCTAGCGGGAGGGCATCAGATACGCAGTATTTT. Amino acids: CASSDHPSGRASDTQYF.

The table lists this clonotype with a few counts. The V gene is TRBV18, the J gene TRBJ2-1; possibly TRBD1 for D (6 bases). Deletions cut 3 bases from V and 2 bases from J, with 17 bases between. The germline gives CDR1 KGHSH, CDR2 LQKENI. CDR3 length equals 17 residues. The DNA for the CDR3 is TGTGCCAGCTCACCGGGCCGGGACACTAAAACCTACAATGAGCAGTTCTTC. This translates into CASSPGRDTKTYNEQFF. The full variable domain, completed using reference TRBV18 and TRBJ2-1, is NAGVMQNPRHLVRRRGQEARLRCSPMKGHSHVYWYRQLPEEGLKFMVYLQKENIIDESGMPKERFSAEFPKEGPSILRIQQVVRGDSAAYFCASSPGRDTKTYNEQFFGPGTRLTVL.

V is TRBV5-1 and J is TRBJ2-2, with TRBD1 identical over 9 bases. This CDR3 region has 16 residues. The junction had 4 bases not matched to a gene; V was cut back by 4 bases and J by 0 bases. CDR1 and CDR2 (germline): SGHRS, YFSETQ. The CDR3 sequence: CASSGDRATNTGELFF. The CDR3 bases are TGCGCCAGCAGCGGGGACAGGGCCACGAACACCGGGGAGCTGTTTTTT.

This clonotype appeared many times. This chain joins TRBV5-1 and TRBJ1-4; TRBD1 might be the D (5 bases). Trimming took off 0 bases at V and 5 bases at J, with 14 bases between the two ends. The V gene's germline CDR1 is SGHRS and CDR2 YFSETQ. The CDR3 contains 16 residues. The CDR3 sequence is CASSLAGTVRNEKLFF. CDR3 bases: TGCGCCAGCAGCTTGGCGGGGACCGTTAGGAATGAAAAACTGTTTTTT.

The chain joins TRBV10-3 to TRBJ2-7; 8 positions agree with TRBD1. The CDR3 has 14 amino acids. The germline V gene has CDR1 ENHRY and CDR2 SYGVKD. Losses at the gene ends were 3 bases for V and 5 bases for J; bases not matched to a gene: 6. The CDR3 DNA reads TGTGCCATCAGTGATGGACAGGGCTACCACGAGCAGTACTTC. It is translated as CAISDGQGYHEQYF.

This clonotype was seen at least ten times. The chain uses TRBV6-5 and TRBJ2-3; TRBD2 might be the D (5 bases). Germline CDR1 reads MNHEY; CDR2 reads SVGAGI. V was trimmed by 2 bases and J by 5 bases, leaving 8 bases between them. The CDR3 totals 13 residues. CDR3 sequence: CASSYLAGDTQYF. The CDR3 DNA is TGTGCCAGCAGTTACCTAGCTGGAGATACGCAGTATTTT.

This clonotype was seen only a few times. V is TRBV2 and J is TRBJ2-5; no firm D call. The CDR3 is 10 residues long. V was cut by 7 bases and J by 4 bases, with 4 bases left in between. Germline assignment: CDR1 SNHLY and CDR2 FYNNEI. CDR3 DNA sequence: TGTGCCAGCATGGGAGAGACCCAGTACTTC. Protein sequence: CASMGETQYF.

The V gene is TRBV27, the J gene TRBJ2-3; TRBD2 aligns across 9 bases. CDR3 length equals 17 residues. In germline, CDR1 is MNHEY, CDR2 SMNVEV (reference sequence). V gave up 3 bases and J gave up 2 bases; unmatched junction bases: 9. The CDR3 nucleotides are TGTGCCAGCAGTTTCTCGGGACTAGCCTTAATCACAGATACGCAGTATTTT. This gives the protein CASSFSGLALITDTQYF.

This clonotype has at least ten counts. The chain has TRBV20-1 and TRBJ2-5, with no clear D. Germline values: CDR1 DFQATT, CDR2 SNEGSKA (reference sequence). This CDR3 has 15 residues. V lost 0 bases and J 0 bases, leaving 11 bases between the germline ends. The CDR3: CSARDRRLYQETQYF. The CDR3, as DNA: TGCAGTGCTAGAGATCGCCGGTTATACCAAGAGACCCAGTACTTC.

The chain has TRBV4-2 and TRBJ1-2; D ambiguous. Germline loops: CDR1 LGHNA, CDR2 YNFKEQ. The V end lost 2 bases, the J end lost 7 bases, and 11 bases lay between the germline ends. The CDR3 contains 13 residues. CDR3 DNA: TGTGCCAGCAGCCAACTCCCCGGTGGTGGCTACACCTTC. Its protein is CASSQLPGGGYTF.

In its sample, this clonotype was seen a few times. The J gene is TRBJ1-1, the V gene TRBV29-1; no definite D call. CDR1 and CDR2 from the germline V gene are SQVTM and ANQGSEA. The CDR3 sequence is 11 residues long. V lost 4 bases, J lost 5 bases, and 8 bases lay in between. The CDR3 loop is CSVGGRTEAFF. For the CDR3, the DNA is TGCAGCGTTGGTGGGAGAACTGAAGCTTTCTTT.

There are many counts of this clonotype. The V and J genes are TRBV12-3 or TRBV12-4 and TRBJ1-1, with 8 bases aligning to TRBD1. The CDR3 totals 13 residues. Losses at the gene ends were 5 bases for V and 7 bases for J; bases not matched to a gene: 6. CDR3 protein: CASSTRQGIEAFF. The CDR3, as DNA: TGTGCCAGCAGTACAAGACAGGGGATTGAAGCTTTCTTT.

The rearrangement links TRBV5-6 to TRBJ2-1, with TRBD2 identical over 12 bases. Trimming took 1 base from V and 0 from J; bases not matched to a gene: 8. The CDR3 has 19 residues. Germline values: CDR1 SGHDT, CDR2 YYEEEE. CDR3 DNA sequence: TGTGCCAGCAGCTTGAGTCGGACTAGCGGGAAGTACTCCTACAATGAGCAGTTCTTC. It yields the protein CASSLSRTSGKYSYNEQFF.

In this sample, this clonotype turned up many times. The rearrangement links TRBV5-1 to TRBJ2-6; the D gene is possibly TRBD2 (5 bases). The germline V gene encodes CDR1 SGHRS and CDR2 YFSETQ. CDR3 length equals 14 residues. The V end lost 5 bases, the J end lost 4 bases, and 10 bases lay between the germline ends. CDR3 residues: CASRTGSGANVLTF. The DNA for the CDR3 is TGCGCCAGCAGAACGGGAAGCGGGGCCAACGTCCTGACTTTC. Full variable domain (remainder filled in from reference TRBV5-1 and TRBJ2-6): KAGVTQTPRYLIKTRGQQVTLSCSPISGHRSVSWYQQTPGQGLQFLFEYFSETQRNKGNFPGRFSGRQFSNSRSEMNVSTLELGDSALYLCASRTGSGANVLTFGAGSRLTVL.

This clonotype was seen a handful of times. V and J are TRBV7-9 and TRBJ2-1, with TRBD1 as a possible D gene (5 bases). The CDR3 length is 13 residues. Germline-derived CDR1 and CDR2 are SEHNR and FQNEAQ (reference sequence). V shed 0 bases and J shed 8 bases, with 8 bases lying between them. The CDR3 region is CASSLADTHEQFF. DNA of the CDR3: TGTGCCAGCAGCTTAGCGGACACCCATGAGCAGTTCTTC. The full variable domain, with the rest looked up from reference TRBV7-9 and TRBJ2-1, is DTGVSQNPRHKITKRGQNVTFRCDPISEHNRLYWYRQTLGQGPEFLTYFQNEAQLEKSRLLSDRFSAERPKGSFSTLEIQRTEQGDSAMYLCASSLADTHEQFFGPGTRLTVL.

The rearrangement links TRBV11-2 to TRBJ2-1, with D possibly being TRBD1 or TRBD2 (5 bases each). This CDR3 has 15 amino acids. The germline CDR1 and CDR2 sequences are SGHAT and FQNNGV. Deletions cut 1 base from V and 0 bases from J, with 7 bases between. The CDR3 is CASSLGDRSYNEQFF. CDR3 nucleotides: TGTGCCAGCAGCTTAGGGGACCGCTCCTACAATGAGCAGTTCTTC. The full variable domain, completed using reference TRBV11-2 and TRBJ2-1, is EAGVAQSPRYKIIEKRQSVAFWCNPISGHATLYWYQQILGQGPKLLIQFQNNGVVDDSQLPKDRFSAERLKGVDSTLKIQPAKLEDSAVYLCASSLGDRSYNEQFFGPGTRLTVL.

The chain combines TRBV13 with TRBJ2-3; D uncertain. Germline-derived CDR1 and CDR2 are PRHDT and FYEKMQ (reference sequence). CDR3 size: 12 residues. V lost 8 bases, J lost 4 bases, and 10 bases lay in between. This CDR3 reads CASDEPPDTQYF. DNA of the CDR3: TGTGCCAGCGACGAACCTCCAGATACGCAGTATTTT. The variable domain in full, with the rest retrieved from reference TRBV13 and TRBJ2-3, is AAGVIQSPRHLIKEKRETATLKCYPIPRHDTVYWYQQGPGQDPQFLISFYEKMQSDKGSIPDRFSAQQFSDYHSELNMSSLELGDSALYFCASDEPPDTQYFGPGTRLTVL.

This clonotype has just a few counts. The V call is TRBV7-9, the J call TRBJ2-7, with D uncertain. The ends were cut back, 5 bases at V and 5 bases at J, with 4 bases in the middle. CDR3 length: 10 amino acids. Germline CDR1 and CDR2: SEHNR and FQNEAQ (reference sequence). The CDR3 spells CASSGNEQYF. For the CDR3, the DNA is TGTGCCAGCAGCGGGAACGAGCAGTACTTC.

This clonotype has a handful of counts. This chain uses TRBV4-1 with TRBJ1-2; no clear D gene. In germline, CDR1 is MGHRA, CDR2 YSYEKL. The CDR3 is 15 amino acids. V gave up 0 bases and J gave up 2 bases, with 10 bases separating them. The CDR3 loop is CASSQESTVNYGYTF. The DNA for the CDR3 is TGCGCCAGCAGCCAAGAATCGACGGTGAACTATGGCTACACCTTC.

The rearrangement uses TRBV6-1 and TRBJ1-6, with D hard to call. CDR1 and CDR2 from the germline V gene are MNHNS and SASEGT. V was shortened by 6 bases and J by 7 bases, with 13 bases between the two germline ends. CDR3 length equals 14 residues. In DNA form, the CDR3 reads TGTGCCAGCAGACTGCAGAGCCCCAATTCACCCCTCCACTTT. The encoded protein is CASRLQSPNSPLHF.

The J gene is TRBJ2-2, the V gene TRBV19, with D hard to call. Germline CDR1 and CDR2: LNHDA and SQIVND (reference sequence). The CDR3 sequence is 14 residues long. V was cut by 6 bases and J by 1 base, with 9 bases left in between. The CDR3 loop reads CASRNGQNTGELFF. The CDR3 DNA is TGTGCCAGTAGGAACGGCCAGAACACCGGGGAGCTGTTTTTT. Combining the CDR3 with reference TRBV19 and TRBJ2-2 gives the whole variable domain DGGITQSPKYLFRKEGQNVTLSCEQNLNHDAMYWYRQDPGQGLRLIYYSQIVNDFQKGDIAEGYSVSREKKESFPLTVTSAQKNPTAFYLCASRNGQNTGELFFGEGSRLTVL.

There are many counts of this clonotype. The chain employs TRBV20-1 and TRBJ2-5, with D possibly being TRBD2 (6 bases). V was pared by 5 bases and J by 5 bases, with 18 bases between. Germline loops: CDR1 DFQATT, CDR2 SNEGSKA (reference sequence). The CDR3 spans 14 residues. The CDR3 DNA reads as TGCAGTGCTTCTACTTGGGGGGATAGGGAGACCCAGTACTTC. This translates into CSASTWGDRETQYF.